The 10 T cell receptor beta chains reported below all come from one sample, sequenced in a study of T cell repertoires in cytomegalovirus infection. TCRdb processed the reads anew with MiXCR; each CDR3 protein has one entry. The sample carries approximately 250,000 distinct CDR3 sequences, 22% recorded once. The specimen sequenced was CD8+ T cells from PBMCs. The receptors were sampled from a human donor in good health (CMV status not recorded). Some clones in this sample may be carry-over from other donors' samples.

J is TRBJ2-7 and V is TRBV14; D unclear. From germline, CDR1 is SGHDN and CDR2 FVKESK. This CDR3 is built from 14 residues. Trimming took off 1 base at V and 3 bases at J, with 10 bases between the two ends. This CDR3 reads CASSQGSIFYEQYF. The CDR3 DNA reads as TGTGCCAGCAGCCAAGGGAGCATATTCTACGAGCAGTACTTC.

This clonotype was counted at least ten times. This sequence joins TRBV28 and TRBJ1-1; 10 bases agree with TRBD1. CDR3 length equals 17 residues. Trimming at V came to 4 bases and at J to 4 bases, leaving 12 bases not matched to a gene. Germline lookup yields CDR1 MDHEN and CDR2 SYDVKM. The CDR3 nucleotides are TGTGCCAGCAGTTCCCAAGGACAGGGGGTAAGGACCACTGAAGCTTTCTTT. Translated: CASSSQGQGVRTTEAFF.

This clonotype came up once. This could be a read error, since a much larger clone is one nucleotide away. The rearrangement joins TRBV28 to TRBJ2-2; D possibly corresponds to TRBD2 (5 bases). The germline gives CDR1 MDHEN, CDR2 SYDVKM. The CDR3 runs 14 residues. The CDR3 spells CASSRSARTGVLFF. Here the CDR3 DNA reads TGTGCCAGCAGCCGCTCAGCCAGGACCGGGGTGCTGTTTTTT.

This clonotype was detected a few times. This sequence joins TRBV10-3 and TRBJ2-7, with 9 positions matching TRBD1. From germline, CDR1 is ENHRY and CDR2 SYGVKD. J was trimmed by 2 bases and V by 6 bases; bases with no gene match: 8. The CDR3 sequence is 15 residues long. The CDR3 region is CAIRAGTGIPYEQYF. CDR3 coding DNA: TGTGCCATCAGGGCCGGGACAGGGATACCCTACGAGCAGTACTTC.

This clonotype was counted ten times or more. The V gene is TRBV5-6, the J gene TRBJ2-5, with D unclear. The length of the CDR3 is 14 residues. Trimming cost V 3 bases and J 1 base, with 10 bases left between them. Germline CDR1 reads SGHDT; CDR2 reads YYEEEE. The CDR3 DNA sequence: TGTGCCAGCAGCTCAAGACCCGCCCAAGAGACCCAGTACTTC. Residues: CASSSRPAQETQYF.

J is TRBJ2-5 and V is TRBV6-1; TRBD2 agrees at 7 bases. The CDR3 is made up of 13 amino acids. V shed 5 bases and J 4 bases; nucleotides not matched to a gene: 4. Germline CDR1 is MNHNS and CDR2 is SASEGT. The CDR3 DNA reads as TGTGCCAGCAGTAACAGGACTAGAGAGACCCAGTACTTC. Protein: CASSNRTRETQYF.

This clonotype was detected many times. The chain couples TRBV7-2 to TRBJ2-1, with D possibly matching TRBD1 (5 bases). The CDR3 runs to 12 residues. Germline CDR1 is SGHTA and CDR2 is FQGNSA. V lost 1 base, J lost 9 bases, and 7 bases lay in between. The CDR3 DNA follows: TGTGCCAGCAGCTTAGTTAGGGGTGAGCAGTTCTTC. It translates to CASSLVRGEQFF.

The CDR3 sequence: CASSQQGSYNSPLHF. The CDR3 DNA follows: TGTGCCAGCAGTCAACAGGGCTCCTATAATTCACCCCTCCACTTT. The rearrangement links TRBV12-3 or TRBV12-4 to TRBJ1-6; D may be TRBD1 (6 bases). The CDR3 covers 15 residues. V lost 5 bases and J lost 0, with 8 bases in between.

This rearrangement joins TRBV23-1 to TRBJ1-6, with 8 bases lining up with TRBD1. TRBV23-1 is an open reading frame, and its role is uncertain. The V segment lost 3 bases and the J segment 5 bases; nucleotides outside the gene matches: 3. The CDR3 extends over 15 amino acids. CDR3 coding DNA: TGCGCCAGCAGTCATTCGGGACAGGATAATTCACCCCTCCACTTT. It yields the protein CASSHSGQDNSPLHF.

This chain links TRBV15 with TRBJ2-5; 11 positions match TRBD2. The CDR3 sequence is 18 residues long. Per the germline V gene, CDR1 is LNHNV and CDR2 is YYDKDF (reference sequence). Trimming removed 0 bases from V and 3 bases from J; junction bases left unmatched: 9. The CDR3 region has the DNA TGTGCCACCAGCAGAGAACCCTTAGCGGGGGGGTCTGAAGAGACCCAGTACTTC. Translation: CATSREPLAGGSEETQYF.